This entry describes one T cell receptor (beta chain). Its target is not known. The sample is drawn from a study of OX40 agonist ivuxolimab in advanced cancers. Study at large: Of the patients, three showed partial responses, one with hepatocellular carcinoma and two with cutaneous melanoma. Regarding the study as a whole: The study found among the lowest clonal expansion in partial responders at 0.1-3.0 mg/kg.

The data were produced by immunoSEQ multiplex PCR, yet TCRdb's version contains in-frame clones alone and is incomplete. Of approximately 37,000 clones listed, approximately 89% are singletons. The length of the CDR3 is 14 residues. Germline V gives CDR1 MGHDK, CDR2 SYGVNS. With V trimmed by 6 bases and J by 9 bases, 10 bases remained unmatched. The clonotype was recovered from an adult with an advanced solid tumor such as melanoma, head and neck, liver or kidney cancer. The chain couples TRBV25-1 to TRBJ2-1, with 8 nucleotides matching TRBD2. Sequencing used CD4+ or CD8+ T cells sorted from blood, obtained in a trial of the OX40 agonist ivuxolimab. CDR3 DNA: TGTGCCAGCAGCCTACTAGCGGAAGGGGGTGAGCAGTTCTTC. The encoded protein is CASSLLAEGGEQFF.